This T cell receptor (beta chain) was identified in a study of CD8 T cells in Susac syndrome. Per germline, CDR1 SEHNR and CDR2 FQNEAQ (reference sequence). V shed 2 bases and J shed 3 bases, with 26 bases lying between them. This CDR3 is 19 amino acids long. The patients serving as multiple sclerosis controls were treatment-naive. They had stable or active relapsing-remitting disease and fulfilled revised McDonald criteria. TEMRA cells underwent FACS enrichment and CD8+ and CD4+ T cells underwent negative isolation. The authors reverse transcribed roughly 0.5 to 1 ug RNA with random hexamers. MiXCR, applied by TCRdb to the immunoSEQ multiplex PCR reads, yields one record per CDR3 protein. Found here are almost 450,000 distinct CDR3 sequences, more than 70% of them singletons; the top ten hold roughly 0.1%.

The source is a human donor with multiple sclerosis. The sequencing sample was made of CD8+ T cells from PBMCs. V gene TRBV7-9 combines with J gene TRBJ2-7, with D perhaps matching TRBD2 (7 bases). The DNA for the CDR3 is TGTGCCAGCAGCTTACACCCAAGAGGACAGTCGGGGGGCCTCTACGAGCAGTACTTC. Protein: CASSLHPRGQSGGLYEQYF.